Here is one T cell receptor (beta chain) with its context. Its specificity is unknown. The data originate from a study of T cell responses to AZD1222 COVID-19 vaccine. Assay: immunoSEQ multiplex PCR; the TCRdb copy retains only in-frame clones and omits some. The sample lists around 160,000 clones; about 91% were seen once. The germline V and J ends were trimmed by 3 bases and 2 bases, with 15 bases remaining between them. CDR3 length equals 16 residues. Germline V gives CDR1 SEHNR, CDR2 FQNEAQ (reference sequence). Study-wide findings and caveats: Females outnumbered males among donors, who were mostly white British; clonal diversity was possibly underestimated. Elevations in Spike-specific TCR breadth and depth followed administration of two AZD1222 doses. Repertoire sampling happened only post peak T cell response.

The clonotype comes from an adult in good health. The source material was peripheral blood, sampled on day 0 of AZD1222 vaccination. This rearrangement joins TRBV7-9 to TRBJ2-3; the D is unclear. The CDR3 bases are TGTGCCAGCAGCTTCTGGTCAGGACGATACACAGATACGCAGTATTTT. The encoded protein is CASSFWSGRYTDTQYF.